Below, 31 T cell receptor beta chains from the same sample are listed, as sequenced in a study of ipilimumab plus nivolumab after autologous stem cell transplantation. The table came from immunoSEQ multiplex PCR; TCRdb's copy has only in-frame clones and leaves some out. Here the sample spans a few thousand clones, 80% to 95% being singletons. The material was PBMCs, obtained in a trial of ipilimumab plus nivolumab as post-transplant consolidation. The origin of the receptors is a male donor with primary mediastinal lymphoma.

The V gene is TRBV6-4, the J gene TRBJ2-3; TRBD2 agrees at 8 bases. The germline V gene has CDR1 MRHNA and CDR2 SNTAGT. The CDR3 loop spans 15 amino acids. J gave up 4 bases and V 0 bases, and 3 bases lay outside the gene matches. CDR3: CASSDSTGGPDTQYF. The CDR3 nucleotides read TGTGCCAGCAGTGACTCGACGGGAGGGCCAGATACGCAGTATTTT.

For the CDR3, the DNA is TGTGCCAGCAGGGGGGGTGGTGAAAAACTGTTTTTT. Translated: CASRGGGEKLFF. The rearrangement uses TRBV7-2 and TRBJ1-4; weak D call: TRBD1 (5 bases). Germline values: CDR1 SGHTA, CDR2 FQGNSA. V was clipped by 6 bases and J by 7 bases, with 9 bases between them. The CDR3 loop spans 12 amino acids.

The chain couples TRBV10-2 to TRBJ1-2; D remains unclear. The germline CDR1 and CDR2 sequences are WSHSY and SAAADI. Trimming cost V 6 bases and J 0 bases, with 5 bases left between them. This CDR3 is 12 amino acids long. CDR3 DNA: TGCGCCAGCAGATTAGCTAACTATGGCTACACCTTC. This codes for CASRLANYGYTF.

The rearrangement links TRBV19 to TRBJ2-2; 9 bases are a match to TRBD2. The trim removed 2 bases at V and 0 bases at J, leaving 1 base unmatched. Germline V gives CDR1 LNHDA, CDR2 SQIVND (reference sequence). This CDR3 region has 16 residues. CDR3 sequence (DNA): TGTGCCAGTAGTATACTAGCGGGATCGAACACCGGGGAGCTGTTTTTT. This sequence encodes CASSILAGSNTGELFF.

The chain couples TRBV30 to TRBJ1-5; D gene uncertain. Germline V CDR1 and CDR2: GTSNPN, SVGIG (reference sequence). Deletions cut 0 bases from V and 1 base from J, with 10 bases between. The CDR3 runs 15 residues. The CDR3 bases are TGTGCCTGGAGTGTGGGAGGTCCCAGCAATCAGCCCCAGCATTTT. Translated, it gives CAWSVGGPSNQPQHF.

The chain carries TRBV18 and TRBJ2-1; D gene ambiguous. Germline lookup yields CDR1 KGHSH and CDR2 LQKENI. V gave up 0 bases and J gave up 10 bases, with 28 bases separating them. The CDR3 extends over 19 amino acids. The CDR3 DNA reads as TGTGCCAGCTCACCACCGCTGGCTACTGGATCCTTCTCTCGATTCGAGCAGTTCTTC. Protein sequence: CASSPPLATGSFSRFEQFF.

The chain links TRBV6-4 to TRBJ2-3; 7 bases are a match to TRBD2. Trimming took 3 bases from V and 1 from J; bases not matched to a gene: 1. This CDR3 has 14 amino acids. Germline CDR1 reads MRHNA; CDR2 reads SNTAGT. This CDR3 reads CASSETSGTDTQYF. The CDR3 coding sequence is TGTGCCAGCAGTGAAACTAGCGGCACAGATACGCAGTATTTT.

This sequence joins TRBV11-2 and TRBJ2-7, with no clear D. There are 15 residues in the CDR3. Germline V gene sequence: CDR1 SGHAT, CDR2 FQNNGV. Trimming removed 4 bases from V and 0 bases from J, with 13 bases in between. This chain's CDR3 is CASSSGFTSSYEQYF. The CDR3 DNA follows: TGTGCCAGCAGCTCCGGATTCACGAGCTCCTACGAGCAGTACTTC. Looking up the rest from reference TRBV11-2 and TRBJ2-7 gives the full variable domain: EAGVAQSPRYKIIEKRQSVAFWCNPISGHATLYWYQQILGQGPKLLIQFQNNGVVDDSQLPKDRFSAERLKGVDSTLKIQPAKLEDSAVYLCASSSGFTSSYEQYFGPGTRLTVT.

This clone occurred a few times. The chain couples TRBV4-2 to TRBJ2-7; D is undetermined. V was cut by 1 base and J by 2 bases, with 6 bases left in between. CDR1 is LGHNA, CDR2 YNFKEQ, per germline. The CDR3 spans 13 residues. CDR3 region: CASSQGIAYEQYF. The CDR3 bases are TGTGCCAGCAGCCAAGGTATCGCCTACGAGCAGTACTTC.

This rearrangement joins TRBV5-6 to TRBJ1-6, with D possibly matching TRBD1 (6 bases). V was clipped by 3 bases and J by 8 bases, with 15 bases between them. The germline V gene encodes CDR1 SGHDT and CDR2 YYEEEE. The CDR3 totals 15 residues. This CDR3 reads CASSWGHPGDSPLHF. CDR3 nucleotides: TGTGCCAGCAGCTGGGGACACCCGGGGGATTCACCCCTCCACTTT.

V and J are TRBV4-1 and TRBJ2-7, with TRBD2 matching 10 bases. Germline V gene sequence: CDR1 MGHRA, CDR2 YSYEKL. This CDR3 is built from 15 residues. V trimming: 4 bases; J trimming: 6 bases; junction bases outside the gene matches: 9. The CDR3 protein is CASSLPALAGAEQYF. The CDR3 nucleotides are TGCGCCAGCAGCCTACCCGCCCTAGCGGGAGCCGAGCAGTACTTC.

In its sample, this clone was seen once. The genes are TRBV7-8 and TRBJ1-4; perhaps TRBD1 as D (6 bases). Trimming took 1 base from V and 0 from J, leaving 15 bases between them. The CDR3 runs to 18 residues. The germline V gene has CDR1 SGHVS and CDR2 FQNEAQ. The CDR3 sequence: CASSLGFGAGATNEKLFF. The CDR3 nucleotides read TGTGCCAGCAGCTTAGGTTTCGGGGCAGGGGCAACTAATGAAAAACTGTTTTTT.

The gene calls are TRBV5-5 and TRBJ2-7; 8 positions agree with TRBD2. Germline lookup yields CDR1 SGHKS and CDR2 YYEKEE (reference sequence). CDR3 length: 16 residues. With V trimmed by 0 bases and J by 0 bases, 5 bases remained unmatched. The CDR3, as DNA: TGTGCCAGCAGCTTGGAACTAGCGGCGAGCTCCTACGAGCAGTACTTC. Protein sequence: CASSLELAASSYEQYF.

The chain employs TRBV11-2 and TRBJ2-1; tentatively, D is TRBD1 (5 bases). V was clipped by 5 bases and J by 9 bases, with 14 bases between them. Germline lookup yields CDR1 SGHAT and CDR2 FQNNGV. The CDR3 spans 13 residues. The CDR3 sequence: CASSHESQGEQFF. CDR3 sequence (DNA): TGTGCCAGCAGCCATGAGTCCCAGGGTGAGCAGTTCTTC.

The chain uses TRBV5-1 and TRBJ2-7; D is perhaps TRBD1 (5 bases). V lost 5 bases, J lost 1 base, and 16 bases lay in between. This CDR3 comprises 15 residues. Germline V gene data show CDR1 as SGHRS and CDR2 as YFSETQ. CDR3 amino acids: CASSPGPGMSYEQYF. For the CDR3, the DNA is TGCGCCAGCAGTCCAGGGCCGGGCATGTCCTACGAGCAGTACTTC.

This chain connects TRBV10-2 to TRBJ2-5, with a tentative D call TRBD1 (6 bases). V lost 6 bases to trimming and J lost 1 base, with 9 bases between them. Germline-derived CDR1 and CDR2 are WSHSY and SAAADI. This CDR3 has 13 amino acids. The CDR3 loop is CASRGQPQETQYF. In nucleotides, the CDR3 is TGCGCCAGCAGAGGACAGCCCCAAGAGACCCAGTACTTC.

The CDR3 region is CASSASQGTPGYGYTF. CDR3 in DNA: TGTGCCAGCTCAGCCTCCCAGGGGACCCCTGGGTATGGCTACACCTTC. V and J are TRBV18 and TRBJ1-2; the D gene is possibly TRBD1 (6 bases). Germline V lookup: CDR1 KGHSH, CDR2 LQKENI. The CDR3 spans 16 residues. V lost 5 bases to trimming and J lost 5 bases, with 21 bases between them.

The V gene is TRBV28, the J gene TRBJ2-5, with 7 nucleotides matching TRBD2. Trimming at V came to 2 bases and at J to 5 bases, leaving 5 bases not matched to a gene. The CDR3 runs to 14 residues. Germline V gene data show CDR1 as MDHEN and CDR2 as SYDVKM. CDR3 sequence: CASSLSWEGETQYF. For the CDR3, the DNA is TGTGCCAGCAGTTTAAGCTGGGAGGGGGAGACCCAGTACTTC.

On this clone: Different DNA sequences within this sample yield the same CDR3. The chain recombines TRBV5-4 with TRBJ2-5; D may be TRBD1 (6 bases). V lost 3 bases to trimming and J lost 4 bases, with 13 bases between them. Germline V gives CDR1 SGHNT, CDR2 YYREEE (reference sequence). The CDR3 is 14 residues long. The CDR3 coding sequence is TGTGCCAGCAGCTCGAGACAGGTTGGAGAGACCCAGTACTTC. Its translation is CASSSRQVGETQYF.

The chain uses TRBV11-2 and TRBJ2-1; 10 nucleotides match TRBD2. Germline values: CDR1 SGHAT, CDR2 FQNNGV. The V and J ends lost 1 base and 16 bases, in that order; junction bases with no gene match: 7. CDR3 length: 13 amino acids. CDR3 amino acids: CASSLVQRGGYFF. CDR3 in DNA: TGTGCCAGCAGCTTAGTGCAGCGGGGGGGATACTTCTTC.

This chain links TRBV7-2 with TRBJ1-2, with D possibly matching TRBD1 (6 bases). V lost 5 bases and J lost 5, with 12 bases in between. This CDR3 is 13 amino acids long. From germline, CDR1 is SGHTA and CDR2 FQGNSA. This CDR3 is CASSPTGPYGYTF. The DNA for the CDR3 is TGTGCCAGCAGCCCCACAGGGCCTTATGGCTACACCTTC.

CDR3 amino acids: CASSSRLGAAPYNEQFF. The CDR3 nucleotides are TGTGCCAGTAGTTCCCGCCTTGGAGCGGCCCCCTACAATGAGCAGTTCTTC. J is TRBJ2-1 and V is TRBV19; possibly TRBD2 for D (5 bases). The length of the CDR3 is 17 residues. V dropped 5 bases and J dropped 2 bases, with 19 bases sitting between them. Germline-derived CDR1 and CDR2 are LNHDA and SQIVND (reference sequence).

This clone appeared a single time. The J gene is TRBJ2-7, the V gene TRBV10-3, with D perhaps matching TRBD2 (6 bases). In germline, CDR1 is ENHRY, CDR2 SYGVKD. The CDR3 spans 11 residues. V was trimmed by 6 bases and J by 7 bases, leaving 10 bases between them. The CDR3 bases are TGTGCCATCAGGGGGACTGGGGAGCAGTACTTC. Its translation: CAIRGTGEQYF.

Here the CDR3 reads CASRALIRVEQFF. The CDR3 DNA reads as TGTGCCAGCAGAGCCCTCATAAGGGTTGAGCAGTTCTTC. V usage is TRBV6-5 and J usage is TRBJ2-1; D is ambiguous. Trimming stripped 6 bases from V and 9 bases from J, with 15 bases between. In germline, CDR1 is MNHEY, CDR2 SVGAGI. This CDR3 contains 13 residues.

The chain links TRBV7-2 to TRBJ2-3, with 10 bases lining up with TRBD2. The CDR3 sequence is 19 residues long. Germline CDR1 SGHTA, CDR2 FQGNSA. V trimming: 5 bases; J trimming: 4 bases; junction bases outside the gene matches: 18. The DNA for the CDR3 is TGTGCCAGCAGCACCGCTCCGGAAAGCGGGGGGGCCTGGGCAGATACGCAGTATTTT. Translating gives CASSTAPESGGAWADTQYF.

The chain recombines TRBV7-2 with TRBJ2-7; D gene ambiguous. CDR1 and CDR2 from the germline V gene are SGHTA and FQGNSA. CDR3 length: 11 amino acids. The V and J ends lost 1 base and 7 bases respectively, with 5 bases between them. CDR3 DNA sequence: TGTGCCAGCAGCTTAGGAGCTGAGCAGTACTTC. Amino acid sequence: CASSLGAEQYF.

This sequence joins TRBV30 and TRBJ1-6; D remains unclear. Trimming cost V 1 base and J 9 bases, with 4 bases left between them. The CDR3 runs 11 residues. Germline loops: CDR1 GTSNPN, CDR2 SVGIG (reference sequence). The CDR3 is CAWSGGSPLHF. CDR3 DNA: TGTGCCTGGAGTGGGGGTTCACCCCTCCACTTT.

This clone appeared a few times. This chain uses TRBV7-9 with TRBJ2-7, with TRBD2 identical over 7 bases. V dropped 0 bases and J dropped 7; count of bases not matched to a gene: 9. The CDR3 extends over 15 amino acids. Germline V gives CDR1 SEHNR, CDR2 FQNEAQ (reference sequence). The CDR3 region has the DNA TGTGCCAGCAGCTTAGCGGGGGGGACGGGAGGAGAGCAGTACTTC. Amino acids: CASSLAGGTGGEQYF.

The V gene is TRBV9, the J gene TRBJ2-7; 9 bases map to TRBD1. Looked up from germline, CDR1 is SGDLS and CDR2 is YYNGEE. J gave up 4 bases and V 0 bases, and 2 bases lay outside the gene matches. CDR3 length equals 14 residues. CDR3 loop: CASSVDGTGYEQYF. The CDR3 nucleotides read TGTGCCAGCAGCGTAGACGGGACAGGGTACGAGCAGTACTTC.

The chain recombines TRBV19 with TRBJ2-7; 8 bases align to TRBD1. The CDR3 runs to 14 residues. The ends lost 5 bases at V and 2 bases at J; junction bases unmatched: 5. Per germline, CDR1 LNHDA and CDR2 SQIVND (reference sequence). The CDR3 reads CASSPGTGTYEQYF. CDR3 nucleotides: TGTGCCAGTAGTCCGGGGACAGGAACCTACGAGCAGTACTTC.

The chain combines TRBV6-5 with TRBJ2-7; D is perhaps TRBD1 (6 bases). V shed 7 bases and J shed 7 bases, with 20 bases lying between them. The CDR3 spans 14 residues. The germline V gene has CDR1 MNHEY and CDR2 SVGAGI. The CDR3 bases are TGTGCCAGCACGGACGGAAGTCTGGGGGCTGAGCAGTACTTC. Translation: CASTDGSLGAEQYF.